Presented here are 25 T cell receptor beta chains from one specimen sequenced in a study of beta chain features in type 1 diabetes. Study-wide results and limits: Significant though moderate, a shortening of TCRB CDR3s appeared in all four CD4+ subsets of Type 1 diabetes patients.

These receptors' targets are unknown. All of the isolated RNA was reverse transcribed, so expressed TCRB transcripts were sequenced. The method was immunoSEQ multiplex PCR; TCRdb's version includes in-frame clones alone and lacks a portion of them. This table holds approximately 130,000 clones, around 16% found once. Sequenced: central memory CD4+ T cells from blood. Every receptor here comes from a young man with type 1 diabetes.

This clone was counted between two and nine times. The chain combines TRBV19 with TRBJ1-2; no reliable D call. From germline, CDR1 is LNHDA and CDR2 SQIVND (reference sequence). Deletions cut 7 bases from V and 7 bases from J, with 13 bases between. The CDR3 totals 12 residues. The CDR3 nucleotides read TGTGCCAGTAAACAGATCTATAGTGGCTACACCTTC. This codes for CASKQIYSGYTF. Full variable domain (rest looked up from reference TRBV19 and TRBJ1-2): DGGITQSPKYLFRKEGQNVTLSCEQNLNHDAMYWYRQDPGQGLRLIYYSQIVNDFQKGDIAEGYSVSREKKESFPLTVTSAQKNPTAFYLCASKQIYSGYTFGSGTRLTVV.

Worth noting for this clone: This sample includes further DNA sequences coding for the same CDR3. The rearrangement joins TRBV18 to TRBJ2-7; D gene unclear. Germline V lookup: CDR1 KGHSH, CDR2 LQKENI. The V gene lost 3 bases and the J gene lost 3 bases, with 9 bases spanning the gap. The CDR3 has 13 residues. The CDR3 region has the DNA TGTGCCAGCTCACCCCCGTCTAGCTACGAGCAGTACTTC. This sequence encodes CASSPPSSYEQYF.

This sequence joins TRBV4-2 and TRBJ2-1; 7 bases are a match to TRBD1. Trimming cost V 4 bases and J 3 bases; bases outside gene matches: 6. Germline loops: CDR1 LGHNA, CDR2 YNFKEQ. This CDR3 is built from 15 residues. The CDR3 loop is CASSLRQGDYNEQFF. The CDR3 region has the DNA TGTGCCAGCAGCCTGCGACAGGGCGACTACAATGAGCAGTTCTTC.

V and J are TRBV5-1 and TRBJ2-5; the D gene is possibly TRBD2 (5 bases). V lost 4 bases to trimming and J lost 5 bases, with 15 bases between them. Germline values: CDR1 SGHRS, CDR2 YFSETQ. This CDR3 region has 14 residues. CDR3 residues: CASSAGPAGETQYF. In DNA, the CDR3 is TGCGCCAGCAGCGCGGGCCCCGCCGGGGAGACCCAGTACTTC.

This clone was observed a few times. Here the CDR3 DNA reads TGTGCCAGCGAGGAACTAGCGGACTTCTACGAGCAGTACTTC. This sequence encodes CASEELADFYEQYF. V gene TRBV2 combines with J gene TRBJ2-7, with 8 nucleotides matching TRBD2. The CDR3 covers 14 residues. Trimming cost V 8 bases and J 3 bases; bases outside gene matches: 9. Germline V gene sequence: CDR1 SNHLY, CDR2 FYNNEI.

This chain links TRBV27 with TRBJ2-7; 8 bases align to TRBD1. This CDR3 is built from 13 residues. The germline V gene has CDR1 MNHEY and CDR2 SMNVEV (reference sequence). V trimming: 3 bases; J trimming: 13 bases; junction bases outside the gene matches: 11. This CDR3 is CASSFNRQGIVYF. The CDR3 bases are TGTGCCAGCAGTTTCAATCGACAGGGGATTGTATACTTC.

This clone came up a few times. This chain joins TRBV30 and TRBJ2-2; D gene unclear. Germline CDR1 GTSNPN, CDR2 SVGIG (reference sequence). The CDR3 consists of 12 residues. V was pared by 3 bases and J by 11 bases, with 13 bases between. The CDR3 nucleotides are TGTGCCTGGAGCCCGTCTGGGGAAGAGCTGTTTTTT. Its translation: CAWSPSGEELFF.

The table lists this clone with a few counts. The chain has TRBV2 and TRBJ2-5; D is ambiguous. The ends were cut back, 6 bases at V and 4 bases at J, with 15 bases in the middle. The CDR3 is made up of 14 amino acids. Germline V gene lookup returns CDR1 SNHLY and CDR2 FYNNEI. CDR3 protein: CASSLTRNGETQYF. The CDR3 bases are TGTGCCAGCAGCCTGACCCGGAATGGAGAGACCCAGTACTTC.

This chain links TRBV6-1 with TRBJ1-5; D not resolved. Trimming removed 4 bases at V and 5 bases at J, with 6 bases between. Germline assignment: CDR1 MNHNS and CDR2 SASEGT. The CDR3 sequence is 12 residues long. In nucleotides, the CDR3 is TGTGCCAGCAGTGGGTTTGATCAGCCCCAGCATTTT. Its translation: CASSGFDQPQHF.

A few counts support this clone. The chain uses TRBV18 and TRBJ2-5; D is possibly TRBD1 (6 bases). The germline CDR1 and CDR2 sequences are KGHSH and LQKENI. CDR3 size: 14 residues. With 3 bases removed from V and 4 bases from J, the gap between germline ends came to 12 bases. The CDR3 protein is CASSPQGNGETQYF. CDR3 coding DNA: TGTGCCAGCTCACCCCAGGGGAATGGAGAGACCCAGTACTTC.

Comment on this clone: A much larger clone lies one base from this, so it may be a read error. The J gene is TRBJ2-5, the V gene TRBV29-1; D assignment may be TRBD1 or TRBD2 (7 bases each). The assigned J gene may be wrong: the sequence end matches TRBJ2-4 better. Germline V CDR1 and CDR2: SQVTM, ANQGSEA. The CDR3 runs to 13 residues. CDR3 protein: CSSSSGGGNIQYF. The CDR3 nucleotides read TGCAGCTCTTCCTCAGGGGGGGGAAACATTCAGTACTTC.

This clone has just a few counts. This chain joins TRBV30 and TRBJ2-5; no reliable D call. Trimming stripped 4 bases from V and 1 base from J, with 7 bases between. Germline V gene data show CDR1 as GTSNPN and CDR2 as SVGIG (reference sequence). This CDR3 has 12 amino acids. In DNA form, the CDR3 reads TGTGCCTGGACCATGCTCCAAGAGACCCAGTACTTC. It is translated as CAWTMLQETQYF.

This clone was picked up a small number of times. The genes are TRBV30 and TRBJ2-1, with D possibly matching TRBD2 (6 bases). There are 14 residues in the CDR3. V dropped 6 bases and J dropped 5 bases, with 17 bases sitting between them. Germline assignment: CDR1 GTSNPN and CDR2 SVGIG (reference sequence). CDR3 sequence reads: CACYSGGSNNEQFF. CDR3 bases: TGTGCCTGTTATAGTGGGGGGTCGAACAATGAGCAGTTCTTC.

This chain links TRBV29-1 with TRBJ2-5; D ambiguous. The DNA end favors TRBJ2-7, so the J call may be wrong. Germline V gene data show CDR1 as SQVTM and CDR2 as ANQGSEA. This CDR3 has 11 amino acids. The CDR3 loop is CSVGDDYEQYF. CDR3 DNA sequence: TGCAGCGTTGGAGATGACTACGAGCAGTACTTC.

The chain is built from TRBV29-1 and TRBJ2-1, with TRBD2 matching over 11 bases. The CDR3 length is 18 residues. The V segment lost 7 bases and the J segment 5 bases; nucleotides outside the gene matches: 19. Germline V gene lookup returns CDR1 SQVTM and CDR2 ANQGSEA. The CDR3 DNA is TGCAGCGCGGGTGGGACTAGCGGATCCCCGGGCAGAAACAATGAGCAGTTCTTC. Amino acids: CSAGGTSGSPGRNNEQFF.

In its sample, this clone was seen a few times. The rearrangement uses TRBV5-1 and TRBJ2-5, with 8 bases that match TRBD1. The DNA end is a closer match to TRBJ2-7, so the J assignment may be wrong. Germline lookup yields CDR1 SGHRS and CDR2 YFSETQ. The CDR3 extends over 15 amino acids. CDR3 sequence reads: CASSSLQGASYEQYF. CDR3 bases: TGCGCCAGCAGCTCCCTCCAGGGGGCCTCCTACGAGCAGTACTTC.

This chain joins TRBV11-3 and TRBJ2-1; maybe TRBD2 (7 bases). The CDR3 loop spans 13 amino acids. The germline V gene has CDR1 SGHNT and CDR2 YENEEA. The V and J ends lost 8 bases and 5 bases respectively, with 13 bases between them. DNA of the CDR3: TGTGCCAGCGGTACAGGGAGGGACAATGAGCAGTTCTTC. It is translated as CASGTGRDNEQFF.

This clone was seen only a few times. V is TRBV7-2 and J is TRBJ1-1, with D possibly matching TRBD1 (5 bases). Germline CDR1 reads SGHTA; CDR2 reads FQGNSA. V dropped 3 bases and J dropped 2 bases, with 7 bases sitting between them. The CDR3 sequence is 13 residues long. The CDR3 spells CASSFDSNTEAFF. The CDR3 bases are TGTGCCAGCAGCTTCGACAGTAACACTGAAGCTTTCTTT.

This clone was picked up a small number of times. The J gene is TRBJ2-7, the V gene TRBV28; TRBD1 might be the D (6 bases). The ends were cut back, 8 bases at V and 4 bases at J, with 12 bases in the middle. The CDR3 spans 12 residues. Germline-derived CDR1 and CDR2 are MDHEN and SYDVKM. Here the CDR3 reads CASLSRGYEQYF. The CDR3 DNA follows: TGTGCCAGCCTAAGCAGGGGATACGAGCAGTACTTC.

This clone came up a few times. This chain connects TRBV5-1 to TRBJ2-3; 8 positions match TRBD2. This CDR3 has 15 residues. CDR1 is SGHRS and CDR2 is YFSETQ in the germline V gene. The V segment lost 4 bases and the J segment 0 bases; nucleotides outside the gene matches: 4. CDR3 sequence reads: CASSLLAASTDTQYF. The DNA of the CDR3 is TGCGCCAGCAGCCTACTAGCGGCTAGCACAGATACGCAGTATTTT.

With respect to this clone: A read error is possible here, since a much larger clone lies one base away. V and J are TRBV7-6 and TRBJ1-1; D is unresolved. Germline CDR1 is SGHVS and CDR2 is FNYEAQ. There are 14 residues in the CDR3. The V and J ends lost 1 base and 0 bases respectively, with 6 bases between them. DNA of the CDR3: TGTGCCAGCAGCTTAGGGCAGTTGAACACTGAAGCTTTCTTT. It yields the protein CASSLGQLNTEAFF.

The chain has TRBV5-1 and TRBJ2-1; 10 bases agree with TRBD1. CDR1 SGHRS and CDR2 YFSETQ come from the germline V gene. The trim removed 0 bases at V and 7 bases at J, leaving 4 bases unmatched. CDR3 size: 15 residues. The CDR3 loop reads CASSLVGTGDNEQFF. The CDR3 nucleotides read TGCGCCAGCAGCTTGGTCGGGACAGGGGATAATGAGCAGTTCTTC.

V usage is TRBV4-1 and J usage is TRBJ2-3, with D perhaps matching TRBD1 or TRBD2 (5 bases each). The CDR3 is 14 residues long. V shed 6 bases and J shed 2 bases, with 12 bases lying between them. Germline values: CDR1 MGHRA, CDR2 YSYEKL. CDR3: CASSQGPHTDTQYF. The CDR3 bases are TGCGCCAGCAGTCAGGGACCCCACACAGATACGCAGTATTTT.

In this sample, this clone turned up a few times. The J gene is TRBJ2-7, the V gene TRBV6-5; a weak D match, TRBD1 (5 bases). Germline loops: CDR1 MNHEY, CDR2 SVGAGI. Trimming removed 0 bases from V and 1 base from J, with 10 bases in between. The CDR3 contains 15 residues. The CDR3 loop reads CASSYSLQGSYEQYF. CDR3 in DNA: TGTGCCAGCAGTTACTCGTTGCAGGGTTCCTACGAGCAGTACTTC.

The V call is TRBV19, the J call TRBJ1-1; D gene ambiguous. In germline, CDR1 is LNHDA, CDR2 SQIVND (reference sequence). Trimming cost V 5 bases and J 1 base, with 11 bases left between them. The CDR3 has 14 residues. The CDR3 region is CASSGEGSNTEAFF. CDR3 DNA: TGTGCCAGTAGTGGAGAGGGTTCGAACACTGAAGCTTTCTTT. Drawing the rest from reference TRBV19 and TRBJ1-1, the complete variable domain is DGGITQSPKYLFRKEGQNVTLSCEQNLNHDAMYWYRQDPGQGLRLIYYSQIVNDFQKGDIAEGYSVSREKKESFPLTVTSAQKNPTAFYLCASSGEGSNTEAFFGQGTRLTVV.